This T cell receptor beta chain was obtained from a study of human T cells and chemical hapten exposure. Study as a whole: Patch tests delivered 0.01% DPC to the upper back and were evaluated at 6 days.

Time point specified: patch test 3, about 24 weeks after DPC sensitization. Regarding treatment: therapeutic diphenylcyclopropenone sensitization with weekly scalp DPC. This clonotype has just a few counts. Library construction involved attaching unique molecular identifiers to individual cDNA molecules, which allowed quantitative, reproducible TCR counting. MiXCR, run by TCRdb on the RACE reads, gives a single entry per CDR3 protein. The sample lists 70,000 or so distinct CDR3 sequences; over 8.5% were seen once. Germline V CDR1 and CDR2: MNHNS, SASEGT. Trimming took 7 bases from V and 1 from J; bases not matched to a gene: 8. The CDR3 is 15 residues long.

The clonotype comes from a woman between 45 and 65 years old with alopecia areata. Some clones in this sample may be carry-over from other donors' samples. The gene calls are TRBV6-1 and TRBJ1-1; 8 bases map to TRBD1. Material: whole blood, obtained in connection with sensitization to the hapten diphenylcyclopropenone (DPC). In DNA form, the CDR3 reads TGTGCCAGCATCTACATTACAGGGGGGAACACTGAAGCTTTCTTT. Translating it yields CASIYITGGNTEAFF.